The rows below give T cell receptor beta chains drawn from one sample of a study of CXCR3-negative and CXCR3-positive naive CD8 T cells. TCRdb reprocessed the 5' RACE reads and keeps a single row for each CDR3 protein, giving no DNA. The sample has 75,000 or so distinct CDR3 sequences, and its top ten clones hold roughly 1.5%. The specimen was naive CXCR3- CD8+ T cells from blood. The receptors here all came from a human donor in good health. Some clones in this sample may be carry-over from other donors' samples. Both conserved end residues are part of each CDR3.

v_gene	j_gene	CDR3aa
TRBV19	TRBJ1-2	CASTVGDRGVSNYGYTF
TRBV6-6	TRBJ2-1	CASSPTENEQFF
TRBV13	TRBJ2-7	CASSSGVLVGYEQYF
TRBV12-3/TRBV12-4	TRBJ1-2	CASSFFRQPYGYTF
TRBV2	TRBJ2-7	CASSERPGLRYEQYF
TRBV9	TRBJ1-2	CASSAVLYGYTF
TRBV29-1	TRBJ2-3	CSVESLAGAGGTDTQYF
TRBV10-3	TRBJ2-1	CAINGAGNSSYNEQFF
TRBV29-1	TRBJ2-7	CSVMDGRNEQYF
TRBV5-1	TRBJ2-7	CASSLESPYEQYF
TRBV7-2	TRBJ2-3	CASSDGGHNNRDLTDTQYF
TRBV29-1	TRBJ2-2	CSVEGQGVKDGELFF
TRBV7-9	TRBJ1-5	CASSLASNQPQHF
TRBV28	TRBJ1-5	CASSSLLGQDNQPQHF
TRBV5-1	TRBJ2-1	CASSLSGGASYNEQFF
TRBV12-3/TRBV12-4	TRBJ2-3	CASAVGSGGDTQYF
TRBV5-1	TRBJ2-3	CASSEGLAPTQDTQYF
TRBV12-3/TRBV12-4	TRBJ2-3	CASSGLAPTDTQYF
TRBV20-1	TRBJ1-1	CSARDLGRRTNTEAFF
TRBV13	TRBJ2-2	CASSGQGTLTGELFF
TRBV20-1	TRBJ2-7	CSAVPGDTSYEQYF
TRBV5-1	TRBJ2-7	CASSLDGAALAGNQGQYF
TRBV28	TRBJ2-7	CASSSMRGGAYEQYF
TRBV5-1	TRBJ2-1	CASKWDLSYNEQFF
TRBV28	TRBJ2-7	CASSFASGTYEQYF
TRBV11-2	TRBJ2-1	CASSGSGGLPSYNEQFF
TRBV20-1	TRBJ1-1	CSARGGYTEAFF
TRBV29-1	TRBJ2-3	CSVERQGGTDTQYF
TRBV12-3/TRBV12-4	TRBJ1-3	CASSPVGAGDGDTIYF
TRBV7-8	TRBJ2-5	CASSLGAGGEETQYF
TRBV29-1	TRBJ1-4	CSVEEDTGTGAEKLFF
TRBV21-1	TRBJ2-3	CASSKARMTSGETDTQYF
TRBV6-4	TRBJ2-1	CASSKSAGNEQFF
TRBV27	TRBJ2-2	CASTYLGWGRDTGELFF
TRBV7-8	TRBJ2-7	CASSLATTVYEQYF
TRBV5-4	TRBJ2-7	CASSLTGEGEQYF
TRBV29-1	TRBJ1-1	CSVEDYRGEPEAFF
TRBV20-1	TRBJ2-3	CSARDWASGRTDTQYF
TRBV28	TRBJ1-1	CASSLRTGGKDTEAFF
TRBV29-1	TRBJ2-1	CSVEGGTSGRVVDEQFF